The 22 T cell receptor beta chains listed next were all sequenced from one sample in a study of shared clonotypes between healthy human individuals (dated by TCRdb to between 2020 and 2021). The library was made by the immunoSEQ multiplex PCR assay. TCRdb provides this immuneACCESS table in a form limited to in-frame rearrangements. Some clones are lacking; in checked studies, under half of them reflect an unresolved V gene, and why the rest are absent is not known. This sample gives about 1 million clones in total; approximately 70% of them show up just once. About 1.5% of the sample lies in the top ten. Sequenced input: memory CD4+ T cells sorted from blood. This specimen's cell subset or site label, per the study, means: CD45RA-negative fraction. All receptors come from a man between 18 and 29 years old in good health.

For the CDR3, the DNA is TGCGCCAGCAGCTTGGTAGCGGGAGTACAAGAGACCCAGTACTTC. Protein sequence: CASSLVAGVQETQYF. V is TRBV5-1 and J is TRBJ2-5; 9 bases line up with TRBD2. Trimming cost V 0 bases and J 2 bases; bases outside gene matches: 2. Per germline, CDR1 SGHRS and CDR2 YFSETQ. The CDR3 totals 15 residues.

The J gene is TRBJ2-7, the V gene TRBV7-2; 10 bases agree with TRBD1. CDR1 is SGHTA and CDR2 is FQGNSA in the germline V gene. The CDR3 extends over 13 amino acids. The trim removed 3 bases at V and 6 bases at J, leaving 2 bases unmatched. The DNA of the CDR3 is TGTGCCAGCAGCTTGGGGGACAGGGGCGAGCAGTACTTC. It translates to CASSLGDRGEQYF.

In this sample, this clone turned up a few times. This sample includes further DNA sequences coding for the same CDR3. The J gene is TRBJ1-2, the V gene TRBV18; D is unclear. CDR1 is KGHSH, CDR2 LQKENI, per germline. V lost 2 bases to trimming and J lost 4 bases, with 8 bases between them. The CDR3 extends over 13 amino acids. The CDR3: CASSPSGSYGYTF. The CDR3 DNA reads TGTGCCAGCTCACCAAGTGGAAGCTATGGCTACACCTTC. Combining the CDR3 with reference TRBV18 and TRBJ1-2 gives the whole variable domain NAGVMQNPRHLVRRRGQEARLRCSPMKGHSHVYWYRQLPEEGLKFMVYLQKENIIDESGMPKERFSAEFPKEGPSILRIQQVVRGDSAAYFCASSPSGSYGYTFGSGTRLTVV.

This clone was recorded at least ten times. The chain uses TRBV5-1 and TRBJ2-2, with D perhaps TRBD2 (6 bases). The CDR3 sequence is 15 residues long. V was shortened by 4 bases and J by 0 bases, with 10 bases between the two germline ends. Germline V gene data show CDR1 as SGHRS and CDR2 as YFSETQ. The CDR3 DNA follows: TGCGCCAGCAGCGGGGGGACTGCGAACACCGGGGAGCTGTTTTTT. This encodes CASSGGTANTGELFF.

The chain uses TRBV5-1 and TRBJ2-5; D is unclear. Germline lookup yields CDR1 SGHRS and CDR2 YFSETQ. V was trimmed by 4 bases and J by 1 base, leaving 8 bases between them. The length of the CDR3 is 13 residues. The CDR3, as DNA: TGCGCCAGCAGCATGGGTGTCCAAGAGACCCAGTACTTC. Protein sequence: CASSMGVQETQYF.

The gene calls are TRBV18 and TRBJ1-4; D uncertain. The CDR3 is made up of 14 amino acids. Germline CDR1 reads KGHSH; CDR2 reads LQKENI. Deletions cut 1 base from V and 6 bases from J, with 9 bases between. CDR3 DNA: TGTGCCAGCTCACCACAGGGCGTGTATGAAAAACTGTTTTTT. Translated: CASSPQGVYEKLFF.

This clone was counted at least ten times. The CDR3 sequence: CSVERGQGYYGYTF. DNA of the CDR3: TGCAGCGTTGAAAGAGGGCAGGGCTACTATGGCTACACCTTC. This chain links TRBV29-1 with TRBJ1-2; a possible D gene is TRBD1 (5 bases). This CDR3 is 14 amino acids long. Germline V gene sequence: CDR1 SQVTM, CDR2 ANQGSEA. V was cut by 2 bases and J by 3 bases, with 13 bases left in between.

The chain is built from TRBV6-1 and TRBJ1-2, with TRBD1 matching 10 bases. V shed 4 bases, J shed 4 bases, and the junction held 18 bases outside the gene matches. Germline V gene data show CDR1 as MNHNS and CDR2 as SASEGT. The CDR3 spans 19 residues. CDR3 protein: CASSGPGQGNLLRGYGYTF. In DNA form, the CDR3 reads TGTGCCAGCAGTGGACCGGGACAGGGGAACCTACTACGGGGCTATGGCTACACCTTC.

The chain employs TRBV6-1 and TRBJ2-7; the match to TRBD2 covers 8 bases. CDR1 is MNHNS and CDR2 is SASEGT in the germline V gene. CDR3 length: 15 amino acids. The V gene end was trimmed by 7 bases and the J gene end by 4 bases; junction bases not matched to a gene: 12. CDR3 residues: CASKTREGFSYEQYF. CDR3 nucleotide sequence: TGTGCCAGCAAAACCCGGGAGGGCTTTAGTTACGAGCAGTACTTC.

The CDR3 DNA reads as TGTGCCAGCAGCTCCCTTAGCGGGGGGACTAGCACAGATACGCAGTATTTT. Its protein product is CASSSLSGGTSTDTQYF. V gene TRBV7-9 combines with J gene TRBJ2-3, with 10 bases lining up with TRBD2. With V trimmed by 4 bases and J by 0 bases, 7 bases remained unmatched. CDR3 length: 17 residues. CDR1 is SEHNR and CDR2 is FQNEAQ in the germline V gene (reference sequence).

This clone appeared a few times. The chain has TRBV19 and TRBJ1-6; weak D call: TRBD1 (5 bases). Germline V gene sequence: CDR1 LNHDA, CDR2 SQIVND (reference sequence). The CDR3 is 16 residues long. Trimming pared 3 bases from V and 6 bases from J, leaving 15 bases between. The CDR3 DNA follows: TGTGCCAGTAGTATTGGTTTGAGGGGTGTTAATTCACCCCTCCACTTT. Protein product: CASSIGLRGVNSPLHF.

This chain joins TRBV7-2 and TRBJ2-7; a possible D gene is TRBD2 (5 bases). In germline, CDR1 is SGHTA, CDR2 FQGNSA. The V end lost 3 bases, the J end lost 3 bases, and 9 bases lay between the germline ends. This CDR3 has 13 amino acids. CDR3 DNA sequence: TGTGCCAGCAGCTTCACTAGAAACTACGAGCAGTACTTC. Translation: CASSFTRNYEQYF.

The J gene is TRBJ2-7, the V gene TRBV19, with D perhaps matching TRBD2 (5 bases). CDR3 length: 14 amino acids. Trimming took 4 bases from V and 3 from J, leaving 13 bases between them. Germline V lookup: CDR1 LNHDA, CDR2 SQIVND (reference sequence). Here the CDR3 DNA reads TGTGCCAGTAGTACCCGCGGGTCCGTCTACGAGCAGTACTTC. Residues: CASSTRGSVYEQYF.

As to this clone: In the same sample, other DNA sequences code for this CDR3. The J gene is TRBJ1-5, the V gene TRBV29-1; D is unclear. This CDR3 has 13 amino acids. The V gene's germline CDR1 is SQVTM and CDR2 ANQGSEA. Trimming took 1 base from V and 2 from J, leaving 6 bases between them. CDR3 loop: CSVEGGGNQPQHF. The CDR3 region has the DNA TGCAGCGTTGAAGGCGGGGGCAATCAGCCCCAGCATTTT.

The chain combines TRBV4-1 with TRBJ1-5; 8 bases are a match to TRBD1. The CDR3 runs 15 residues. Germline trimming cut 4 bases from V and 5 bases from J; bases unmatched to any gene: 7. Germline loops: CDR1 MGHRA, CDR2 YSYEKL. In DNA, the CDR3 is TGCGCCAGCAGCCCCGGGACAGGATCATATCAGCCCCAGCATTTT. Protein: CASSPGTGSYQPQHF.

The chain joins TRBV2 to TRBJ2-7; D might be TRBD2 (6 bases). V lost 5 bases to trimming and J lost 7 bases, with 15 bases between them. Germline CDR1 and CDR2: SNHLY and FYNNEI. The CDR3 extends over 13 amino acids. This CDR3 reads CASSPDYAGEQYF. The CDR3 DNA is TGTGCCAGCAGTCCGGACTACGCCGGAGAGCAGTACTTC. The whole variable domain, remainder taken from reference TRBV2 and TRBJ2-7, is EPEVTQTPSHQVTQMGQEVILRCVPISNHLYFYWYRQILGQKVEFLVSFYNNEISEKSEIFDDQFSVERPDGSNFTLKIRSTKLEDSAMYFCASSPDYAGEQYFGPGTRLTVT.

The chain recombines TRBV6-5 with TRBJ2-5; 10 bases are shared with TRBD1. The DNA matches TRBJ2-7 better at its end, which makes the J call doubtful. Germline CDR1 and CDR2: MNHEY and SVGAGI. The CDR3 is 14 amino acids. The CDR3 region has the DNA TGTGCCAGCAGTTACGGGACAGGGGCCCGCGAGCAGTACTTC. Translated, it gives CASSYGTGAREQYF.

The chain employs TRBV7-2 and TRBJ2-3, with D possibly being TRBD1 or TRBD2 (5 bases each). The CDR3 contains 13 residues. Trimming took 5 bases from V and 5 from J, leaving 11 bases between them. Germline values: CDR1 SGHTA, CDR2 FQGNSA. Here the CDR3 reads CASSRGPGDTQYF. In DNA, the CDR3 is TGTGCCAGCAGCCGGGGCCCCGGAGATACGCAGTATTTT.

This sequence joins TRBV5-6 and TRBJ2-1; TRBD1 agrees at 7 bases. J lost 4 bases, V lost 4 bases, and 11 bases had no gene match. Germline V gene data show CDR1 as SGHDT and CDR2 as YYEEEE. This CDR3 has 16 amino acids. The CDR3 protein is CASSRDSGQIYNEQFF. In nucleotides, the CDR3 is TGTGCCAGCAGCAGGGATTCGGGACAGATTTACAATGAGCAGTTCTTC.

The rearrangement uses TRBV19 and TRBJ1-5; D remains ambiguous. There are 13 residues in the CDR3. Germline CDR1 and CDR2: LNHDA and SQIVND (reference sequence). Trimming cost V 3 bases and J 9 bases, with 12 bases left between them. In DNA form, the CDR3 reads TGTGCCAGTAGTATCGGCGGGCGAAGGCCCCAGCATTTT. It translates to CASSIGGRRPQHF.

In DNA, the CDR3 is TGCAGCGTTGGGAGGGACAGGAATTCACCCCTCCACTTT. Amino acids: CSVGRDRNSPLHF. The V call is TRBV29-1, the J call TRBJ1-6, with 8 bases matching TRBD1. The CDR3 contains 13 residues. V was clipped by 4 bases and J by 7 bases; unmatched bases: 3. Germline V gene data show CDR1 as SQVTM and CDR2 as ANQGSEA. The full variable domain, its missing parts supplied by reference TRBV29-1 and TRBJ1-6, is SAVISQKPSRDICQRGTSLTIQCQVDSQVTMMFWYRQQPGQSLTLIATANQGSEATYESGFVIDKFPISRPNLTFSTLTVSNMSPEDSSIYLCSVGRDRNSPLHFGNGTRLTVT.

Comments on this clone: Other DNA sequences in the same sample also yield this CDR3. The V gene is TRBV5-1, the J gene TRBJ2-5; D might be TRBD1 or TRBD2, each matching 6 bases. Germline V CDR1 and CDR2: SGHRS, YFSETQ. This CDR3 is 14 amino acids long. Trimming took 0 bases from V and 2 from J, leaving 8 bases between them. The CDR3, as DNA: TGCGCCAGCAGCTTGGTAGGGGGGCAAGAGACCCAGTACTTC. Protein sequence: CASSLVGGQETQYF.